The clone carrying this TCR beta chain has just a few counts. Its target is unknown. This specimen belongs to a study of response to subunit inactivated influenza vaccine. TCRdb reanalysed the RT-PCR reads using MiXCR and keeps one entry per CDR3 protein. The sample includes around 250,000 distinct CDR3 sequences, roughly an eighth of them seen just once. The germline gives CDR1 SEHNR, CDR2 FQNEAQ (reference sequence). Trimming stripped 1 base from V and 2 bases from J, with 6 bases between. This CDR3 is 13 amino acids long. Regarding the study as a whole: T cells newly recruited by each seasonal influenza vaccination are few, the authors suggested.

This TCR was sampled from a man between 45 and 60 years old who received an inactivated influenza vaccine. Here the sequenced sample was non-naive T cells sorted from PBMCs, taken 14 to 15 days before vaccination. The J gene is TRBJ2-7, the V gene TRBV7-9; D not resolved. CDR3 in DNA: TGTGCCAGCAGCTTAGGGGTCCCCTACGAGCAGTACTTC. Translating it yields CASSLGVPYEQYF. The whole variable domain, filled in from reference TRBV7-9 and TRBJ2-7, reads DTGVSQNPRHKITKRGQNVTFRCDPISEHNRLYWYRQTLGQGPEFLTYFQNEAQLEKSRLLSDRFSAERPKGSFSTLEIQRTEQGDSAMYLCASSLGVPYEQYFGPGTRLTVT.